What follows describes a single T cell receptor (beta chain). The antigen remains unidentified. During the collection period, no donor immune events like infections were recorded. TCRdb's copy holds only in-frame clones and misses some; the assay was immunoSEQ multiplex PCR. The profile shows around 78,000 clones, around four fifths of them singletons. The sample originates from a study of identifying expanded T cells in peripheral blood. Study conclusions and caveats: Clone count variance between roughly 2-week samples rose with total template count. Around 1.2 clones differed between technical replicates, versus about 15 and 19 over time.

The CDR3 extends over 15 amino acids. CDR1 is SGDLS and CDR2 is YYNGEE in the germline V gene. Trimming took 3 bases from V and 2 from J, leaving 15 bases between them. The receptor comes from a person aged 18 to 69 in good health. The sequenced sample consisted of blood. The chain couples TRBV9 to TRBJ2-7, with no clear D. Written as DNA, the CDR3 is TGTGCCAGCAGCGACTCGGAACTTGGGACCTACGAGCAGTACTTC. As protein: CASSDSELGTYEQYF.